The next 18 T cell receptor beta chains were all read from a single sample in a study of beta chain features in type 1 diabetes. Expressed TCRB transcripts were sequenced after all isolated RNA was converted to cDNA. Sequencing was performed with immunoSEQ multiplex PCR; in TCRdb, only in-frame clones are kept and a portion is missing. The repertoire holds under 500,000 clones, with over 25% as singletons. The sequencing input was naive CD4+ T cells from blood. These receptors came from a man in his late teens or twenties in good health.

In regard to this clone: This specimen includes other DNA sequences encoding the same CDR3. The chain joins TRBV2 to TRBJ2-1; D remains ambiguous. Germline-derived CDR1 and CDR2 are SNHLY and FYNNEI. The CDR3 runs 11 residues. Trimming shortened V by 5 bases and J by 3 bases, and 2 bases separated the two germline ends. CDR3 loop: CASSIYNEQFF. The CDR3 nucleotides read TGTGCCAGCAGTATCTACAATGAGCAGTTCTTC.

The V and J genes are TRBV19 and TRBJ2-1, with 7 bases that match TRBD2. The CDR3 is made up of 16 amino acids. Per the germline V gene, CDR1 is LNHDA and CDR2 is SQIVND (reference sequence). The V gene end was trimmed by 7 bases and the J gene end by 0 bases; junction bases not matched to a gene: 9. CDR3 loop: CASKGGSVSSYNEQFF. CDR3 nucleotides: TGTGCCAGTAAAGGCGGGAGTGTTAGCTCCTACAATGAGCAGTTCTTC.

The rearrangement uses TRBV12-5 and TRBJ2-7; 10 bases match TRBD1. CDR1 and CDR2 from the germline V gene are LGHNT and FRNRAP. The CDR3 extends over 14 amino acids. The trim removed 6 bases at V and 7 bases at J, leaving 9 bases unmatched. DNA of the CDR3: TGTGCTAGTGGCCCTGGACAGGGGGTAAATGAGCAGTACTTC. It encodes CASGPGQGVNEQYF.

The genes are TRBV25-1 and TRBJ1-5, with D possibly being TRBD1 (5 bases). Germline V gives CDR1 MGHDK, CDR2 SYGVNS. V shed 2 bases and J shed 5 bases, with 7 bases lying between them. The CDR3 is 13 residues long. The CDR3 nucleotides are TGTGCCAGCAGTGAACAGGGCGATCAGCCCCAGCATTTT. Encoded protein: CASSEQGDQPQHF.

This sequence joins TRBV28 and TRBJ2-3; 10 bases fit TRBD2. V lost 4 bases to trimming and J lost 2 bases; unmatched junction nucleotides: 12. Germline V gives CDR1 MDHEN, CDR2 SYDVKM. The CDR3 is 18 amino acids. This CDR3 reads CASSWPHGSGRNTDTQYF. The CDR3 DNA reads TGTGCCAGCAGTTGGCCTCATGGTAGCGGGAGGAACACAGATACGCAGTATTTT.

CDR3 DNA: TGTGCCAGCAGCGAATTGGCCGATTCGGCCGAGCAGTACTTC. Translating it yields CASSELADSAEQYF. The V and J genes are TRBV9 and TRBJ2-7; D gene unclear. Per the germline V gene, CDR1 is SGDLS and CDR2 is YYNGEE. Trimming took 3 bases from V and 6 from J, leaving 16 bases between them. The CDR3 extends over 14 amino acids.

This clone was observed a few times. CDR3 protein: CASSKSRLAASYEQYF. CDR3 sequence (DNA): TGTGCCAGCAGCAAGAGTCGACTAGCGGCTTCCTACGAGCAGTACTTC. The chain carries TRBV7-2 and TRBJ2-7, with 9 bases matching TRBD2. Losses at the gene ends were 5 bases for V and 1 base for J; bases not matched to a gene: 9. CDR3 length equals 16 residues. From germline, CDR1 is SGHTA and CDR2 FQGNSA.

V usage is TRBV5-1 and J usage is TRBJ2-7; D gene unclear. The CDR3 has 13 amino acids. Trimming took off 0 bases at V and 2 bases at J, with 6 bases between the two ends. Looked up from germline, CDR1 is SGHRS and CDR2 is YFSETQ. CDR3 residues: CASSLDAAYEQYF. CDR3 bases: TGCGCCAGCAGCTTGGATGCGGCCTACGAGCAGTACTTC.

V is TRBV30 and J is TRBJ2-1; D tentatively fits TRBD1 or TRBD2 (5 bases each). The V gene lost 0 bases and the J gene lost 10 bases, with 10 bases spanning the gap. The CDR3 contains 12 residues. Per the germline V gene, CDR1 is GTSNPN and CDR2 is SVGIG (reference sequence). This CDR3 is CAWSVQEGEQFF. In DNA, the CDR3 is TGTGCCTGGAGTGTACAAGAGGGGGAGCAGTTCTTC.

Only a few counts were recorded for this clone. The gene calls are TRBV15 and TRBJ2-3; 11 nucleotides agree with TRBD2. CDR1 is LNHNV and CDR2 is YYDKDF in the germline V gene (reference sequence). V shed 0 bases and J 2 bases; nucleotides not matched to a gene: 10. The CDR3 extends over 19 amino acids. DNA of the CDR3: TGTGCCACCAGCAGAGATGCGTCTAGCGGGAGGCCTCTCACAGATACGCAGTATTTT. Its protein product is CATSRDASSGRPLTDTQYF.

CDR3: CASSLGRELSEQYF. CDR3 nucleotide sequence: TGCGCCAGCAGCTTAGGCCGGGAGCTCTCCGAGCAGTACTTC. The chain couples TRBV5-1 to TRBJ2-7, with TRBD2 as a possible D gene (6 bases). The CDR3 is made up of 14 amino acids. CDR1 and CDR2 (germline): SGHRS, YFSETQ. V lost 2 bases and J lost 6, with 15 bases in between.

This clone was observed a few times. This rearrangement joins TRBV5-4 to TRBJ2-4; D might be TRBD2 (5 bases). The germline gives CDR1 SGHNT, CDR2 YYREEE (reference sequence). The CDR3 has 16 amino acids. Trimming pared 4 bases from V and 3 bases from J, leaving 17 bases between. The CDR3 is CASSGEAVGVKNIQYF. The CDR3 region has the DNA TGTGCCAGCAGCGGGGAAGCGGTCGGCGTCAAAAACATTCAGTACTTC.

This clone was picked up a small number of times. The V and J genes are TRBV29-1 and TRBJ2-7; D may be TRBD1 (5 bases). Germline CDR1 is SQVTM and CDR2 is ANQGSEA. CDR3 length: 12 residues. V was shortened by 5 bases and J by 0 bases, with 8 bases between the two germline ends. In nucleotides, the CDR3 is TGCAGCGTTCAGGGCACCTCCTACGAGCAGTACTTC. Protein product: CSVQGTSYEQYF.

Comments on this clone: The sample holds other DNA sequences that translate to the same CDR3. The rearrangement joins TRBV25-1 to TRBJ2-6; D is undetermined. Trimming took 4 bases from V and 0 from J, leaving 4 bases between them. The CDR3 is 14 residues long. The V gene's germline CDR1 is MGHDK and CDR2 SYGVNS. The CDR3 DNA is TGTGCCAGCAGTGCACTCTCTGGGGCCAACGTCCTGACTTTC. Translated, it gives CASSALSGANVLTF.

J is TRBJ2-7 and V is TRBV7-9; D call uncertain. The CDR3 runs to 14 residues. Germline V gives CDR1 SEHNR, CDR2 FQNEAQ (reference sequence). V was clipped by 0 bases and J by 0 bases, with 6 bases between them. In nucleotides, the CDR3 is TGTGCCAGCAGCTTAGCGCAGAGCTCCTACGAGCAGTACTTC. It specifies CASSLAQSSYEQYF.

This clone was seen a few times. The V and J genes are TRBV9 and TRBJ2-5, with D perhaps given as TRBD1 or TRBD2 (5 bases each). Germline CDR1 and CDR2: SGDLS and YYNGEE. The ends were cut back, 4 bases at V and 5 bases at J, with 12 bases in the middle. The CDR3 consists of 13 residues. For the CDR3, the DNA is TGTGCCAGCAGCCCCCGAGGGACGGAGACCCAGTACTTC. Translation gives CASSPRGTETQYF.

Only a few counts were recorded for this clone. This chain uses TRBV30 with TRBJ2-5; 15 positions agree with TRBD2. The CDR3 contains 17 residues. The junction had 7 bases not matched to a gene; V was cut back by 0 bases and J by 5 bases. Germline V gene sequence: CDR1 GTSNPN, CDR2 SVGIG (reference sequence). As DNA, the CDR3 is TGTGCCTGGAGTGTACGAAGGGGGACTAGCGGGAGGGAGACCCAGTACTTC. Translation gives CAWSVRRGTSGRETQYF.

This clone showed up just a few times. V usage is TRBV28 and J usage is TRBJ2-3; 10 bases agree with TRBD1. From germline, CDR1 is MDHEN and CDR2 SYDVKM. This CDR3 has 16 residues. With 7 bases clipped from V and 9 bases from J, the junction kept 16 bases outside the gene matches. Here the CDR3 DNA reads TGTGCCAGCACCTCGATTGGGACAGGGGCCTCGGGCACGCAGTATTTT. It codes for CASTSIGTGASGTQYF.